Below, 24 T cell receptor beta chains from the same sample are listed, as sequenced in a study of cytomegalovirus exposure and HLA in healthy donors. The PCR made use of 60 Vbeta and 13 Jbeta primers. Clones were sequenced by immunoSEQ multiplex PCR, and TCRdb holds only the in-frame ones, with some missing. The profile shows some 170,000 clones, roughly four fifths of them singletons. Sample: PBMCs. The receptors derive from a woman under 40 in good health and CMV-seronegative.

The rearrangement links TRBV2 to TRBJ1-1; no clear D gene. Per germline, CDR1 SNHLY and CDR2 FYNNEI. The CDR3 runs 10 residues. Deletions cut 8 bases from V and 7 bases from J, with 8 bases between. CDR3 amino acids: CASVLIEAFF. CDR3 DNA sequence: TGTGCCAGCGTACTTATTGAAGCTTTCTTT.

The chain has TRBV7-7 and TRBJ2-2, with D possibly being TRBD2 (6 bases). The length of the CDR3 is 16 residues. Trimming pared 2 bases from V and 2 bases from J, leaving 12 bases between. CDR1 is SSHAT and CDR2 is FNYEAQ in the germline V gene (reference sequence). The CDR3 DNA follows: TGTGCCAGCAGCTTATCGGGGGATGGAAACACCGGGGAGCTGTTTTTT. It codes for CASSLSGDGNTGELFF.

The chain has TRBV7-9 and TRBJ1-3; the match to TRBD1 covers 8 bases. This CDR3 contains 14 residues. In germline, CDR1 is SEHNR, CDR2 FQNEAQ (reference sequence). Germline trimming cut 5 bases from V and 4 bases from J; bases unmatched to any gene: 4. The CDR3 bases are TGTGCCAGCAGCCGGACAGGGCTAGGAAACACCATATATTTT. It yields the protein CASSRTGLGNTIYF.

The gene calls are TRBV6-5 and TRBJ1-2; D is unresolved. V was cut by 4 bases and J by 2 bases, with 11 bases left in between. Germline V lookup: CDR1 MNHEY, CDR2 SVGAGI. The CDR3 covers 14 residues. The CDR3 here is CASSFLTPNYGYTF. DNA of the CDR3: TGTGCCAGCAGTTTCCTGACACCGAACTATGGCTACACCTTC.

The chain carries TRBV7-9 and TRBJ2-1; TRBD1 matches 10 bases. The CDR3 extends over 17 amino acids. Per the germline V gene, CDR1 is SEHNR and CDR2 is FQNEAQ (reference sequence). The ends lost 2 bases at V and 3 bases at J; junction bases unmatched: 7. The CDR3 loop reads CASSLSIGTGDYNEQFF. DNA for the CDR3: TGTGCCAGCAGCTTATCCATCGGGACAGGGGACTACAATGAGCAGTTCTTC.

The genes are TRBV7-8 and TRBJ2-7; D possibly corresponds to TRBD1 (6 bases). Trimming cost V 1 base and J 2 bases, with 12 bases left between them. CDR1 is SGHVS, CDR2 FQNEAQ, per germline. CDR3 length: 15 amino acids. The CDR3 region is CASSLGSRGTYEQYF. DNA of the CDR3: TGTGCCAGCAGCTTAGGATCCAGGGGAACCTACGAGCAGTACTTC.

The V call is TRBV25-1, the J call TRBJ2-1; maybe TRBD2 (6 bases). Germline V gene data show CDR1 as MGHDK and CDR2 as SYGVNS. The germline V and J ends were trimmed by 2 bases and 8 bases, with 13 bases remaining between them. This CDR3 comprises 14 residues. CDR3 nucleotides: TGTGCCAGCAGTGAACGAGGAGGGAGGTATGAGCAGTTCTTC. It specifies CASSERGGRYEQFF.

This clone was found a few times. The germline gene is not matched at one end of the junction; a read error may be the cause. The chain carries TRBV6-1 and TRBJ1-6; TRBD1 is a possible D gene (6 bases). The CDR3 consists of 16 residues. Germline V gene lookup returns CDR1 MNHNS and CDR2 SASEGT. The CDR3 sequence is CAISEQGGLNNSPLHF. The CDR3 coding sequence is TGTGCCATCAGTGAGCAAGGGGGTTTGAATAATTCACCCCTCCACTTT.

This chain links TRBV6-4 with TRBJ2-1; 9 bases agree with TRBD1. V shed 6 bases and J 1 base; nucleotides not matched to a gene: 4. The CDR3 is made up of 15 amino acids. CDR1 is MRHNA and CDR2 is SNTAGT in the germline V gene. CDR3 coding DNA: TGTGCCAGCAGCGCCGGGACAGGGTCCTACAATGAGCAGTTCTTC. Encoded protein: CASSAGTGSYNEQFF.

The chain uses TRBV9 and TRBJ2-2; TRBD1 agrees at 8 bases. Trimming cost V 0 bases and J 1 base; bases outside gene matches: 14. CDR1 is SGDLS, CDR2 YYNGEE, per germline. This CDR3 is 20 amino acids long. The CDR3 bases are TGTGCCAGCAGCGTAGAGTTGGGGGGCTGGGGGACAGGGAACACCGGGGAGCTGTTTTTT. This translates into CASSVELGGWGTGNTGELFF.

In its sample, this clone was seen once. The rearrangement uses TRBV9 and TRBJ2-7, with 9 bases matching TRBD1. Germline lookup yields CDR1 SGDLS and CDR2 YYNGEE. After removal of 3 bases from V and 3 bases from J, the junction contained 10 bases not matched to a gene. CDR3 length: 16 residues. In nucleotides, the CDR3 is TGTGCCAGCAGCGCGTCCGGGACAGGGTGGATCTACGAGCAGTACTTC. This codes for CASSASGTGWIYEQYF.

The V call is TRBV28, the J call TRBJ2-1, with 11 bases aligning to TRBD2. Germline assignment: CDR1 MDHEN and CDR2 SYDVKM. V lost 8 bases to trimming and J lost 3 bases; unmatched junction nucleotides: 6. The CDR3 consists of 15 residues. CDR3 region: CASGSGTSGYNEQFF. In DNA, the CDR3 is TGTGCCAGCGGTTCCGGGACTAGCGGCTACAATGAGCAGTTCTTC.

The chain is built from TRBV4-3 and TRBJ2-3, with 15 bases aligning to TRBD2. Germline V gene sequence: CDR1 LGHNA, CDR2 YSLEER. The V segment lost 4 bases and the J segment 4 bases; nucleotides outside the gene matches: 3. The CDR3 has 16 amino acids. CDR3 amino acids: CASSLGTSGRSDTQYF. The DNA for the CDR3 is TGCGCCAGCAGCCTGGGGACTAGCGGGAGGTCAGATACGCAGTATTTT.

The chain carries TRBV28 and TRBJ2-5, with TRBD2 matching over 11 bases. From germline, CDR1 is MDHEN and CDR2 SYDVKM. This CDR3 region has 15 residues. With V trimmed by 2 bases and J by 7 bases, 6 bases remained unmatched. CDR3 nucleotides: TGTGCCAGCAGTTTAATAGCGGGGGGGAGATTGACCCAGTACTTC. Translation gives CASSLIAGGRLTQYF.

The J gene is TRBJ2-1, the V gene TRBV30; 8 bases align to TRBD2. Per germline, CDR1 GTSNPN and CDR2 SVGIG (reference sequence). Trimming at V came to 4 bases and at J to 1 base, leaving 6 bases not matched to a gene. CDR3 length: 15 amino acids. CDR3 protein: CAWTLSSGSYNEQFF. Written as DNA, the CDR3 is TGTGCCTGGACTCTGTCTAGCGGGTCCTACAATGAGCAGTTCTTC.

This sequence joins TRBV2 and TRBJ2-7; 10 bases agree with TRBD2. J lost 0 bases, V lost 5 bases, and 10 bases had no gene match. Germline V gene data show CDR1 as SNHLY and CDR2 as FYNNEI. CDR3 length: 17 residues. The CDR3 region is CASSTSSGSPSSYEQYF. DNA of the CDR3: TGTGCCAGCAGTACGTCTAGCGGGAGCCCAAGCTCCTACGAGCAGTACTTC.

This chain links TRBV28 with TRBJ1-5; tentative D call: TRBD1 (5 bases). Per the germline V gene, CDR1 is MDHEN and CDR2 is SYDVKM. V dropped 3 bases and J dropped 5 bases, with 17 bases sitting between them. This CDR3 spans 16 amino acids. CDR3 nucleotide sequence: TGTGCCAGCAGTTTTCCGTTGGACACCCGTCATCAGCCCCAGCATTTT. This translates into CASSFPLDTRHQPQHF.

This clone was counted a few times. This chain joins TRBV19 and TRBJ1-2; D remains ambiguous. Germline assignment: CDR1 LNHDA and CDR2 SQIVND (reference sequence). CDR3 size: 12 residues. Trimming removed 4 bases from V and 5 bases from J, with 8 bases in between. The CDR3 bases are TGTGCCAGTAGTACTAAGATGTATGGCTACACCTTC. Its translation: CASSTKMYGYTF.

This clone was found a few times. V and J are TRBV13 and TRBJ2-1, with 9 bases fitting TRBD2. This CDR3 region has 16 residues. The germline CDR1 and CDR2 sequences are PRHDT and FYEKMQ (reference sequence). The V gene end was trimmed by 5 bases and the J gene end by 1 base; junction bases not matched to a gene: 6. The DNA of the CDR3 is TGTGCCAGCAGCCAAACTAGCGGGCGGTCCTACAATGAGCAGTTCTTC. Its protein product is CASSQTSGRSYNEQFF. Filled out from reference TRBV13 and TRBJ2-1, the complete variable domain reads AAGVIQSPRHLIKEKRETATLKCYPIPRHDTVYWYQQGPGQDPQFLISFYEKMQSDKGSIPDRFSAQQFSDYHSELNMSSLELGDSALYFCASSQTSGRSYNEQFFGPGTRLTVL.

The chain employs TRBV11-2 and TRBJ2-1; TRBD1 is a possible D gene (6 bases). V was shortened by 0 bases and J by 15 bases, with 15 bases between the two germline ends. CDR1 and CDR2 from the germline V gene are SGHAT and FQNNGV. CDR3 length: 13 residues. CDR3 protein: CASSLEISGATFF. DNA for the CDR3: TGTGCCAGCAGCTTAGAAATCTCAGGGGCGACGTTCTTC.

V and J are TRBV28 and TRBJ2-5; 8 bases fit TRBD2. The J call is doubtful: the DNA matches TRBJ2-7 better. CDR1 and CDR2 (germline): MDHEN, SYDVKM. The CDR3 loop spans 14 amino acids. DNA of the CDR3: TGTGCCAGTGCAAGCGGGAGCTTTTCCTACGAGCAGTACTTC. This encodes CASASGSFSYEQYF.

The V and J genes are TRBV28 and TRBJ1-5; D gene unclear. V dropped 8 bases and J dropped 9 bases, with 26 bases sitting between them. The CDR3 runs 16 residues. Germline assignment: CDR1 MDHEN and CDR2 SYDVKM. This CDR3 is CASGGQDVNPSLPQHF. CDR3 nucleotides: TGTGCCAGCGGCGGGCAAGACGTAAACCCAAGTCTGCCCCAGCATTTT.

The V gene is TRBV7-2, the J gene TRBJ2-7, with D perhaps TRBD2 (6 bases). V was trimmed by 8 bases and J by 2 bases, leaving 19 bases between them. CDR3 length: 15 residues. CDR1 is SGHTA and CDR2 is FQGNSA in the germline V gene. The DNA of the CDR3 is TGTGCCAGCTCTCGGGACTCAAACCCCGCCTACGAGCAGTACTTC. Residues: CASSRDSNPAYEQYF.

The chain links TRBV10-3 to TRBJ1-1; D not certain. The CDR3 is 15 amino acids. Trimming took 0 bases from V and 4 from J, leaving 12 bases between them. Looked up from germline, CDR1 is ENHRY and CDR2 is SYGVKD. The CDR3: CAISESTAGFTEAFF. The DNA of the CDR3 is TGTGCCATCAGTGAGTCGACCGCGGGGTTCACTGAAGCTTTCTTT.